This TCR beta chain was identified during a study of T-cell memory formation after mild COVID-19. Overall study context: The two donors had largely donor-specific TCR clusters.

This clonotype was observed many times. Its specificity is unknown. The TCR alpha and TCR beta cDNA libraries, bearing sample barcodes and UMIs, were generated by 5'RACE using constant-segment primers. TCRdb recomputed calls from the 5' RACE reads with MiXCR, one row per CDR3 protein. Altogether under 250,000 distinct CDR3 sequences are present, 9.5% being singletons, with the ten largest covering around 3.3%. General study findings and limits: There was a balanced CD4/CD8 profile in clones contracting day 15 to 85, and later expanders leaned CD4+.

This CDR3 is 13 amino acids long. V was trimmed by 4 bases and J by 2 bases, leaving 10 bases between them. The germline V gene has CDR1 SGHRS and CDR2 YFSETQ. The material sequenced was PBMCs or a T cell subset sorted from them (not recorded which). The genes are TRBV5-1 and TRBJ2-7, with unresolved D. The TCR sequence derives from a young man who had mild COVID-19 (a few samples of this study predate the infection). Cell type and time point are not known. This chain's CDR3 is CASSVTETYEQYF. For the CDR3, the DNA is TGCGCCAGCAGCGTTACTGAAACCTACGAGCAGTACTTC.